This TCR beta chain stems from a study of OX40 agonist ivuxolimab in advanced cancers. Overall study context: Ivuxolimab, an antibody that agonizes OX40 (CD134), was administered to the patients. Patients were treated with intravenous ivuxolimab, dosed at 0.01 to 10 mg/kg and infused every 2 weeks.

The count of this clone is one. Its target is not known. The CDR3 runs to 14 residues. Germline V CDR1 and CDR2: PRHDT, FYEKMQ (reference sequence). V shed 3 bases, J shed 5 bases, and the junction held 3 bases outside the gene matches. Enrollment shut out patients with autoimmune disease history or systemic immunosuppression. General study findings and limits: The study found among the lowest clonal expansion in partial responders at 0.1-3.0 mg/kg.

Measured with immunoSEQ multiplex PCR; TCRdb has only the in-frame clones, and not every one. In the table there are around 99,000 clones, approximately 90% of which are singletons. This TCR was recovered from an adult with an advanced solid tumor such as melanoma, head and neck, liver or kidney cancer. This specimen consisted of CD4+ or CD8+ T cells sorted from blood, obtained in a trial of the OX40 agonist ivuxolimab. V and J are TRBV13 and TRBJ1-1; 10 bases map to TRBD1. The CDR3 DNA follows: TGTGCCAGCAGCTTCGGACAGGGGGTTACTGAAGCTTTCTTT. Translated, it gives CASSFGQGVTEAFF.